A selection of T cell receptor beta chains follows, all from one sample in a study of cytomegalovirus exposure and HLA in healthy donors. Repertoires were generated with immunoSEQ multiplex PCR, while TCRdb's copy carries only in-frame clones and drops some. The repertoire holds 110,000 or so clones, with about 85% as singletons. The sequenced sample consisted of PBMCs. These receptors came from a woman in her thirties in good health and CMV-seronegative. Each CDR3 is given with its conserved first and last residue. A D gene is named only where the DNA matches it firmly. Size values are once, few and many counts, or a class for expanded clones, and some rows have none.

CDR3: CSVPRDTNTGELFF
DNA: TGCAGCGTCCCCCGGGACACGAACACCGGGGAGCTGTTTTTT
size: -
V: TRBV29-1
J: TRBJ2-2
D: -

CDR3: CASSGQLAGGLYEQYF
DNA: TGTGCCAGCAGTGGGCAGTTAGCGGGGGGGCTGTACGAGCAGTACTTC
size: -
V: TRBV25-1
J: TRBJ2-7
D: TRBD2

CDR3: CASSIQGAGTDTQYF
DNA: TGTGCCAGCAGTATACAGGGGGCCGGCACAGATACGCAGTATTTT
size: once
V: TRBV2
J: TRBJ2-3
D: TRBD1

CDR3: CAWTRQGPQYF
DNA: TGTGCCTGGACCCGACAGGGGCCCCAGTACTTC
size: -
V: TRBV30
J: TRBJ2-7
D: TRBD1

CDR3: CASTDRQDYNEQFF
DNA: TGTGCCAGCACCGACAGACAAGACTACAATGAGCAGTTCTTC
size: -
V: TRBV11-3
J: TRBJ2-1
D: -

CDR3: CASFTRGYEQYF
DNA: TGTGCCAGCTTTACCCGGGGGTACGAGCAGTACTTC
size: -
V: TRBV28
J: TRBJ2-7
D: -

CDR3: CSVEGRGSIQYF
DNA: TGCAGCGTTGAAGGGAGAGGGAGCATTCAGTACTTC
size: -
V: TRBV29-1
J: TRBJ2-4
D: -

CDR3: CASRPNRGSYGYTF
DNA: TGTGCCAGCAGGCCTAACAGGGGAAGCTATGGCTACACCTTC
size: -
V: TRBV6-5
J: TRBJ1-2
D: TRBD1

CDR3: CASSLRKGQDSYEQYF
DNA: TGTGCCAGCAGCTTAAGAAAGGGGCAGGACTCCTACGAGCAGTACTTC
size: -
V: TRBV7-9
J: TRBJ2-7
D: -

CDR3: CASSQDGLAEDTQYF
DNA: TGCGCCAGCAGCCAAGATGGGCTAGCGGAGGATACGCAGTATTTT
size: -
V: TRBV4-1
J: TRBJ2-3
D: TRBD2

CDR3: CASSLQGLGTEAFF
DNA: TGCGCCAGCAGCTTACAGGGGTTGGGCACTGAAGCTTTCTTT
size: -
V: TRBV5-1
J: TRBJ1-1
D: TRBD1

CDR3: CASSIGTPQAFF
DNA: TGTGCCAGTAGTATAGGTACTCCCCAAGCTTTCTTT
size: -
V: TRBV19
J: TRBJ1-1
D: -

CDR3: CASSQDAAPTSKAFF
DNA: TGCGCCAGCAGCCAAGATGCGGCACCCACCTCTAAAGCTTTCTTT
size: -
V: TRBV4-1
J: TRBJ1-1
D: -

CDR3: CASSLGSGGNSFNEQFF
DNA: TGTGCCAGCAGCTTAGGTAGCGGGGGAAATTCGTTCAATGAGCAGTTCTTC
size: -
V: TRBV7-2
J: TRBJ2-1
D: TRBD2

CDR3: CASTRGTGGNEKLFF
DNA: TGTGCCAGCACCAGGGGGACAGGGGGTAATGAAAAACTGTTTTTT
size: -
V: TRBV27
J: TRBJ1-4
D: TRBD1

CDR3: CASSLGQAIQETQYF
DNA: TGTGCCAGCAGCCTGGGACAGGCGATCCAAGAGACCCAGTACTTC
size: once
V: TRBV6-5
J: TRBJ2-5
D: TRBD1

CDR3: CASSWTANEKLFF
DNA: TGTGCCAGCAGCTGGACAGCTAATGAAAAACTGTTTTTT
size: -
V: TRBV7-2
J: TRBJ1-4
D: -

CDR3: CASSIPPDRGREGQETQYF
DNA: TGTGCCAGTAGTATACCCCCCGACAGGGGGCGGGAGGGTCAAGAGACCCAGTACTTC
size: once
V: TRBV19
J: TRBJ2-5
D: -

CDR3: CASSPAAGGPMDTQYF
DNA: TGTGCCAGCAGCCCCGCTGCGGGGGGGCCGATGGATACGCAGTATTTT
size: -
V: TRBV9
J: TRBJ2-3
D: TRBD2

CDR3: CASSLPGSYEQYF
DNA: TGTGCCAGCAGCTTACCGGGTTCCTACGAGCAGTACTTC
size: -
V: TRBV7-9
J: TRBJ2-7
D: -

CDR3: CAWRLAGAKETQYF
DNA: TGTGCCTGGAGGCTAGCGGGGGCTAAAGAGACCCAGTACTTC
size: -
V: TRBV30
J: TRBJ2-5
D: TRBD2

CDR3: CASSSRQPFYGYTF
DNA: TGTGCCAGTAGTAGTCGACAGCCCTTCTATGGCTACACCTTC
size: -
V: TRBV19
J: TRBJ1-2
D: -

CDR3: CASSQEGVAGSYNEQFF
DNA: TGTGCCAGCAGCCAAGAAGGAGTAGCGGGCTCCTACAATGAGCAGTTCTTC
size: -
V: TRBV4-2
J: TRBJ2-1
D: TRBD2

CDR3: CASSPRAGDQETQYF
DNA: TGTGCCAGCTCACCACGGGCAGGCGACCAAGAGACCCAGTACTTC
size: -
V: TRBV18
J: TRBJ2-5
D: -

CDR3: CASSYPGLAGGYEQYF
DNA: TGTGCCAGCAGTTACCCCGGACTAGCGGGGGGGTACGAGCAGTACTTC
size: -
V: TRBV6-6
J: TRBJ2-7
D: TRBD2

CDR3: CASSPRTPGGIGNQPQHF
DNA: TGTGCCAGCAGTCCCAGAACTCCAGGGGGGATTGGCAATCAGCCCCAGCATTTT
size: -
V: TRBV27
J: TRBJ1-5
D: TRBD1

CDR3: CALLAGSADTQYF
DNA: TGTGCCTTGCTGGCAGGTAGTGCAGATACGCAGTATTTT
size: -
V: TRBV10-3
J: TRBJ2-3
D: -